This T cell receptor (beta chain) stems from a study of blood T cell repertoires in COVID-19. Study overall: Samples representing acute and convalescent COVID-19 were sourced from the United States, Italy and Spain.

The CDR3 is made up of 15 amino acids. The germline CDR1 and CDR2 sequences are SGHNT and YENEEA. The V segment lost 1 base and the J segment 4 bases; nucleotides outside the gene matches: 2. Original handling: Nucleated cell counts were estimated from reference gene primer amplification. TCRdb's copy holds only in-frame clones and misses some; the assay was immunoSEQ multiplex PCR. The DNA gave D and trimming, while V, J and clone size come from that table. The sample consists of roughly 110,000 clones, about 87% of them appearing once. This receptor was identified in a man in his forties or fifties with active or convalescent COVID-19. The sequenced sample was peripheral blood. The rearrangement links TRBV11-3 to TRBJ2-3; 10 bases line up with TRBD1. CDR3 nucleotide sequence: TGTGCCAGCAGCTTAGGGGGACAGGGGCCAGATACGCAGTATTTT. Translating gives CASSLGGQGPDTQYF.